The clone carrying this T cell receptor beta chain qualifies as medium-sized (0.01 to 0.1%). Antigen specificity is unknown. Live CD3+CD8+TCRalphabeta+ cells were sorted into four subsets by PD-1 and/or TIGIT. The data originate from a study of circulating CD8 cells and anti-PD-1 response in melanoma. In the study overall: Treatment was intravenous nivolumab at 3 mg/kg every 2 weeks. Regarding the study as a whole: Published repertoire comparisons used only baseline and M1 samples from a small cohort with few responders. The cohort mixed treatment-naive and previously treated patients.

The CDR3 has 15 amino acids. Germline V gene data show CDR1 as SGHTA and CDR2 as FQGNSA. Trimming took 5 bases from V and 8 from J, leaving 19 bases between them. TCR libraries were prepared from around 15 ng of total RNA with the QIAseq Immune Repertoire TCR panel. TCRdb ran MiXCR on the reads and lists one entry per CDR3 protein. This repertoire shows about 840 distinct CDR3 sequences, 6.5% found once; its top ten account for approximately 31%. The sequencing used CD8+ T cells from PBMCs, collected at baseline or after one month of anti-PD-1 therapy (not recorded which). The V and J genes are TRBV7-2 and TRBJ2-1; possibly TRBD2 for D (5 bases). The TCR originated in a human donor with melanoma. The CDR3 here is CASSHGGSEGDEQFF. Here the CDR3 DNA reads TGTGCCAGCAGCCACGGCGGTTCCGAGGGCGATGAGCAGTTCTTC.